Shown below are 10 T cell receptor beta chains from a single sample sequenced in a study of T cells in localized non-small cell lung cancer. Measured with immunoSEQ multiplex PCR; TCRdb has only the in-frame clones, and not every one. This table has some 71,000 clones, 80% to 90% appearing once. The sample was peripheral blood, taken before any cancer treatment. The receptors shown here come from a female donor of 60 years or more with stage I lung adenocarcinoma.

This clone was observed once. The chain carries TRBV11-1 and TRBJ1-2; D is unresolved. V shed 4 bases and J shed 4 bases, with 10 bases lying between them. CDR3 length equals 13 residues. Per the germline V gene, CDR1 is SGHAT and CDR2 is FQDESV (reference sequence). The chain's CDR3 is CASSSSTFYGYTF. The CDR3 coding sequence is TGTGCCAGCAGCTCCTCAACTTTCTATGGCTACACCTTC.

V usage is TRBV7-2 and J usage is TRBJ2-7; possible D gene TRBD1, 5 bases. This CDR3 has 15 amino acids. CDR1 is SGHTA and CDR2 is FQGNSA in the germline V gene. V was clipped by 0 bases and J by 2 bases, with 11 bases between them. In nucleotides, the CDR3 is TGTGCCAGCAGCTTAGCAGGGCAGGGTGCCTACGAGCAGTACTTC. It codes for CASSLAGQGAYEQYF.

The CDR3 DNA sequence: TGTGCCAGCCAAGGACAGCTCACAGATACGCAGTATTTT. This encodes CASQGQLTDTQYF. V is TRBV14 and J is TRBJ2-3; D is perhaps TRBD1 (6 bases). The length of the CDR3 is 13 residues. The V end lost 8 bases, the J end lost 2 bases, and 11 bases lay between the germline ends. The germline CDR1 and CDR2 sequences are SGHDN and FVKESK.

The J gene is TRBJ1-4, the V gene TRBV19; 8 bases map to TRBD1. The CDR3 is made up of 17 amino acids. Losses at the gene ends were 3 bases for V and 3 bases for J; bases not matched to a gene: 9. Per the germline V gene, CDR1 is LNHDA and CDR2 is SQIVND (reference sequence). DNA for the CDR3: TGTGCCAGTAGTATCGGACAGGGCAGATCGTCTAATGAAAAACTGTTTTTT. Translation: CASSIGQGRSSNEKLFF. Based on the CDR3 plus reference TRBV19 and TRBJ1-4, the full variable domain is DGGITQSPKYLFRKEGQNVTLSCEQNLNHDAMYWYRQDPGQGLRLIYYSQIVNDFQKGDIAEGYSVSREKKESFPLTVTSAQKNPTAFYLCASSIGQGRSSNEKLFFGSGTQLSVL.

This clone showed up just a few times. The chain carries TRBV2 and TRBJ2-7; no clear D. Germline CDR1 reads SNHLY; CDR2 reads FYNNEI. The CDR3 runs to 14 residues. The V end was cut by 2 bases, the J end by 2 bases, with 10 bases between. The CDR3 DNA follows: TGTGCCAGCAGTGAATGGTGGCAGCCCTACGAGCAGTACTTC. Amino acid sequence: CASSEWWQPYEQYF.

The chain couples TRBV27 to TRBJ1-6, with unresolved D. V lost 3 bases and J lost 10, with 7 bases in between. Germline CDR1 reads MNHEY; CDR2 reads SMNVEV (reference sequence). CDR3 size: 12 residues. CDR3 DNA sequence: TGTGCCAGCAGTTTCGGAGCCTCACCCCTCCACTTT. Its translation is CASSFGASPLHF.

The rearrangement uses TRBV19 and TRBJ2-1, with TRBD2 identical over 7 bases. The ends lost 6 bases at V and 8 bases at J; junction bases unmatched: 10. This CDR3 has 14 amino acids. Germline V gene sequence: CDR1 LNHDA, CDR2 SQIVND (reference sequence). The CDR3 is CASSPWGGRDEQFF. DNA of the CDR3: TGTGCCAGTAGCCCCTGGGGGGGTAGGGATGAGCAGTTCTTC. Full variable domain (rest looked up from reference TRBV19 and TRBJ2-1): DGGITQSPKYLFRKEGQNVTLSCEQNLNHDAMYWYRQDPGQGLRLIYYSQIVNDFQKGDIAEGYSVSREKKESFPLTVTSAQKNPTAFYLCASSPWGGRDEQFFGPGTRLTVL.

The V call is TRBV2, the J call TRBJ2-5; either TRBD1 or TRBD2 may supply D (6 bases each). The CDR3 is made up of 15 amino acids. Trimming removed 3 bases at V and 3 bases at J, with 14 bases between. Germline CDR1 is SNHLY and CDR2 is FYNNEI. CDR3 sequence (DNA): TGTGCCAGCAGTGACAGGGTCGGGGGCAAAGAGACCCAGTACTTC. Its translation is CASSDRVGGKETQYF.

The V call is TRBV5-5, the J call TRBJ1-4, with unresolved D. This CDR3 has 15 amino acids. CDR1 and CDR2 from the germline V gene are SGHKS and YYEKEE (reference sequence). V lost 4 bases to trimming and J lost 0 bases, with 10 bases between them. CDR3 loop: CASSQGRATNEKLFF. In DNA, the CDR3 is TGTGCCAGCAGCCAAGGACGGGCAACTAATGAAAAACTGTTTTTT. The complete variable domain, with remaining parts taken from reference TRBV5-5 and TRBJ1-4, reads DAGVTQSPTHLIKTRGQQVTLRCSPISGHKSVSWYQQVLGQGPQFIFQYYEKEERGRGNFPDRFSARQFPNYSSELNVNALLLGDSALYLCASSQGRATNEKLFFGSGTQLSVL.

This chain joins TRBV2 and TRBJ2-3, with D perhaps matching TRBD2 (5 bases). Germline V gene data show CDR1 as SNHLY and CDR2 as FYNNEI. V lost 10 bases and J 0 bases, leaving 14 bases between the germline ends. The CDR3 is 14 amino acids. In DNA, the CDR3 is TGTGCCACGTTAGCAGAGCGGAGCACAGATACGCAGTATTTT. This gives the protein CATLAERSTDTQYF. The entire variable domain, with the rest obtained from reference TRBV2 and TRBJ2-3, is as follows: EPEVTQTPSHQVTQMGQEVILRCVPISNHLYFYWYRQILGQKVEFLVSFYNNEISEKSEIFDDQFSVERPDGSNFTLKIRSTKLEDSAMYFCATLAERSTDTQYFGPGTRLTVL.